The next 5 T cell receptor beta chains were all read from a single sample in a study of beta chain features in type 1 diabetes. The isolated RNA, all of it, was reverse transcribed, so expressed TCRB transcripts were what got sequenced. The method was immunoSEQ multiplex PCR; TCRdb's version includes in-frame clones alone and lacks a portion of them. The data contain approximately 300,000 clones, approximately 10% of them singletons. Sequences were obtained from naive CD4+ T cells from blood. Source of these receptors: a woman aged 30 to 39 in good health.

The chain joins TRBV29-1 to TRBJ2-2, with TRBD1 matching 7 bases. CDR1 and CDR2 (germline): SQVTM, ANQGSEA. The CDR3 length is 16 residues. V was clipped by 4 bases and J by 1 base; unmatched bases: 9. CDR3 sequence: CSVADPGQLNTGELFF. The CDR3 DNA reads as TGCAGCGTTGCGGATCCGGGACAGCTGAACACCGGGGAGCTGTTTTTT.

The chain employs TRBV30 and TRBJ1-5, with unresolved D. CDR1 is GTSNPN, CDR2 SVGIG, per germline (reference sequence). The ends were cut back, 4 bases at V and 7 bases at J, with 11 bases in the middle. CDR3 length: 12 residues. The CDR3 DNA reads as TGTGCCTGGACTCGGGGAGGCCAGCCCCAGCATTTT. It encodes CAWTRGGQPQHF.

J is TRBJ1-2 and V is TRBV27; D may be TRBD1 (5 bases). The length of the CDR3 is 13 residues. Germline V gene sequence: CDR1 MNHEY, CDR2 SMNVEV (reference sequence). V dropped 3 bases and J dropped 5 bases, with 10 bases sitting between them. CDR3 nucleotide sequence: TGTGCCAGCAGTTTTCGGCCAGGGTATGGCTACACCTTC. Translating it yields CASSFRPGYGYTF.

This clone has more than one count but fewer than ten. The CDR3 nucleotides are TGTGCCAGCAGCTCAGGGACAGGGGGTCCCAATGAGCAGTTCTTC. Translation gives CASSSGTGGPNEQFF. The chain couples TRBV7-3 to TRBJ2-1, with 11 positions matching TRBD1. From germline, CDR1 is SGHTA and CDR2 FQGTGA. J lost 6 bases, V lost 4 bases, and 5 bases had no gene match. The CDR3 contains 15 residues.

The chain employs TRBV29-1 and TRBJ2-1, with D perhaps TRBD2 (6 bases). Germline V gene data show CDR1 as SQVTM and CDR2 as ANQGSEA. The CDR3 runs 15 residues. V shed 7 bases and J shed 7 bases, with 23 bases lying between them. CDR3 amino acids: CSAYVLASDGNEQFF. CDR3 DNA sequence: TGCAGCGCTTACGTCCTAGCGTCGGATGGGAATGAGCAGTTCTTC.